The clone carrying this TCR beta chain was picked up one time. The antigen remains unidentified. The sample belongs to a study of STAT5B mutations in CD4+ large granular lymphocyte leukemia. The V and J ends lost 7 bases and 3 bases respectively, with 9 bases between them. This CDR3 is 12 amino acids long. Germline lookup yields CDR1 LGHNA and CDR2 YSLEER. Sequencing was at survey level. Some clones are missing from TCRdb's copy, which holds only in-frame ones; the method was immunoSEQ multiplex PCR. The repertoire holds some 35,000 clones, with approximately 89% as singletons. Study observations and caveats: Without putative leukemic clones, patient CD4-sorted repertoires remained more clonal than healthy CD4+ repertoires. About a quarter of private leukemic clonotypes occurred rarely in other patients' non-leukemic repertoires.

The sequenced sample was CD4+ T cells from blood buffy coats. The chain employs TRBV4-3 and TRBJ1-1; D is perhaps TRBD1 (6 bases). The receptor's source is a human donor in good health. DNA for the CDR3: TGCGCCAGCACAGGGGACTACACTGAAGCTTTCTTT. Encoded protein: CASTGDYTEAFF.